This TCR beta chain comes out of a study of OX40 agonist ivuxolimab in advanced cancers. On the study more broadly: The study treated patients with ivuxolimab, an agonistic anti-OX40 (CD134) antibody. Melanoma, hepatocellular carcinoma, head and neck or renal cell cancer occurred in dose-escalation patients. Study findings and constraints: Part of the nonresponder group also had normalized T-cell clonal expansion that was low.

V was trimmed by 6 bases and J by 3 bases, leaving 12 bases between them. The CDR3 has 13 residues. Per the germline V gene, CDR1 is KGHSH and CDR2 is LQKENI. Sequencing was performed with immunoSEQ multiplex PCR; in TCRdb, only in-frame clones are kept and a portion is missing. The sample lists some 58,000 clones, 75% to 90% occurring once. Details on this clone: Its target is unknown.

This material consisted of CD4+ or CD8+ T cells sorted from blood, taken in a trial of the OX40 agonist ivuxolimab. This clonotype was obtained from an adult with an advanced solid tumor such as melanoma, head and neck, liver or kidney cancer. The chain couples TRBV18 to TRBJ2-7; unclear D gene. The CDR3 region is CASSPGRNYEQYF. In DNA, the CDR3 is TGTGCCAGCTCGCCCGGACGGAACTACGAGCAGTACTTC.